Each of the 6 T cell receptor beta chains below was sequenced from the same sample in a study of blood T cells in healthy people across ages. Next came a second PCR, run for about 7 to 12 cycles, which used a sample-barcoded 5' primer along with a J-beta primer mix. TCRdb itself ran the 5' RACE reads through MiXCR, one entry per CDR3 protein. In the table there are some 900,000 distinct CDR3 sequences, approximately 49% of which are singletons. Sequencing input: blood. These receptors came from a man between 25 and 39 years old in good health.

On this clonotype: One base away lies a much larger clone, so this may be a sequencing read error. V is TRBV5-1 and J is TRBJ2-5; a weak D match, TRBD2 (6 bases). Matching the DNA end better, TRBJ2-7 makes the J call doubtful. CDR3 size: 15 residues. The V gene's germline CDR1 is SGHRS and CDR2 YFSETQ. CDR3 in DNA: TGCACCAGCAGTGGTGACCCTAGCGCCTACTACGAGCAGTACTTC. As protein: CTSSGDPSAYYEQYF.

This clonotype was found a few times. V usage is TRBV6-1 and J usage is TRBJ1-2; D is perhaps TRBD1 (5 bases). Germline lookup yields CDR1 MNHNS and CDR2 SASEGT. Trimming removed 6 bases at V and 2 bases at J, with 13 bases between. The CDR3 has 14 amino acids. The CDR3 here is CASSRDYDNYGYTF. The CDR3 DNA reads as TGTGCCAGCAGCAGGGACTACGACAACTATGGCTACACCTTC.

The V and J genes are TRBV25-1 and TRBJ1-4; maybe TRBD1 (5 bases). V gave up 8 bases and J gave up 8 bases, with 15 bases separating them. CDR1 and CDR2 (germline): MGHDK, SYGVNS. The CDR3 totals 13 residues. The CDR3: CASGERGNEKLFF. In DNA form, the CDR3 reads TGTGCCAGCGGAGAAAGGGGAAACGAAAAACTGTTTTTT.

The V call is TRBV18, the J call TRBJ2-1; 7 positions agree with TRBD1. CDR1 KGHSH and CDR2 LQKENI come from the germline V gene. This CDR3 has 13 amino acids. The ends lost 2 bases at V and 10 bases at J; junction bases unmatched: 5. CDR3 sequence: CASSPRGGREQFF. CDR3 in DNA: TGTGCCAGCTCACCAAGAGGGGGCCGGGAGCAGTTCTTC. The full variable domain, with the rest looked up from reference TRBV18 and TRBJ2-1, is NAGVMQNPRHLVRRRGQEARLRCSPMKGHSHVYWYRQLPEEGLKFMVYLQKENIIDESGMPKERFSAEFPKEGPSILRIQQVVRGDSAAYFCASSPRGGREQFFGPGTRLTVL.

V usage is TRBV2 and J usage is TRBJ2-3, with no clear D. V was pared by 7 bases and J by 3 bases, with 11 bases between. The V gene's germline CDR1 is SNHLY and CDR2 FYNNEI. This CDR3 contains 13 residues. CDR3 protein: CASIPESTDTQYF. Written as DNA, the CDR3 is TGTGCCAGCATCCCGGAATCGACAGATACGCAGTATTTT.

The rearrangement joins TRBV20-1 to TRBJ2-3; D not resolved. The V and J ends lost 1 base and 1 base respectively, with 6 bases between them. Germline V gene data show CDR1 as DFQATT and CDR2 as SNEGSKA (reference sequence). This CDR3 has 13 residues. CDR3 sequence (DNA): TGCAGTGCTAGAGTGGACGGCACAGATACGCAGTATTTT. It encodes CSARVDGTDTQYF.